A selection of T cell receptor beta chains follows, all from one sample in a study of cytomegalovirus exposure and HLA in healthy donors. Clones were read by immunoSEQ multiplex PCR, and TCRdb kept only the in-frame ones, dropping some. Of about 180,000 clones in the sample, around 80% were seen once. Input material: PBMCs. The receptor source for this set is a girl between 10 and 17 years old in good health and CMV-seropositive. Each CDR3 is given with its conserved first and last residue. A D gene is named only where the DNA matches it firmly. Size is stated for part of the rows, as once, few or many counts, or as a class when the clone is expanded.

CDR3: CASSKPQGEQFF; DNA: TGTGCCAGCAGTAAACCACAGGGTGAGCAGTTCTTC; V: TRBV27; size: -; D: -; length: 12; J: TRBJ2-1
CDR3: CASGFSVAGDPTDTQYF; DNA: TGTGCTAGTGGTTTCTCAGTAGCGGGAGATCCCACAGATACGCAGTATTTT; V: TRBV12-5; size: once; D: TRBD2; length: 17; J: TRBJ2-3
CDR3: CASRALSGANVLTF; DNA: TGTGCCAGCCGAGCCCTATCTGGGGCCAACGTCCTGACTTTC; V: TRBV27; size: -; D: -; length: 14; J: TRBJ2-6
CDR3: CASRLMLAGVRTGELFF; DNA: TGTGCCAGCAGACTTATGCTTGCGGGAGTGAGGACCGGGGAGCTGTTTTTT; V: TRBV11-2; size: -; D: TRBD2; length: 17; J: TRBJ2-2
CDR3: CASSLAIRQGAYGYTF; DNA: TGTGCCAGCAGCTTAGCTATCCGACAGGGCGCATATGGCTACACCTTC; V: TRBV11-2; size: -; D: TRBD1; length: 16; J: TRBJ1-2
CDR3: CASSEGDWYEQYF; DNA: TGTGCCAGCAGTGAGGGGGACTGGTACGAGCAGTACTTC; V: TRBV6-1; size: -; D: -; length: 13; J: TRBJ2-7
CDR3: CASSLRVLAGRSQETQYF; DNA: TGTGCCAGCAGTTTAAGGGTCCTAGCGGGGCGAAGTCAAGAGACCCAGTACTTC; V: TRBV27; size: -; D: TRBD2; length: 18; J: TRBJ2-5
CDR3: CASSQDPTGDQTQYF; DNA: TGTGCCAGCAGCCAAGATCCAACAGGGGATCAGACCCAGTACTTC; V: TRBV4-2; size: few; D: TRBD1; length: 15; J: TRBJ2-5
CDR3: CASSLGGVIANQPQHF; DNA: TGTGCCAGCAGCTTGGGGGGGGTGATAGCCAATCAGCCCCAGCATTTT; V: TRBV5-6; size: -; D: -; length: 16; J: TRBJ1-5
CDR3: CASSSYRGRIPNYEQYF; DNA: TGTGCCAGCAGCTCTTACAGGGGCCGGATTCCAAACTACGAGCAGTACTTC; V: TRBV5-5; size: -; D: TRBD1; length: 17; J: TRBJ2-7
CDR3: CASSLIARDTQYF; DNA: TGCGCCAGCAGCTTGATAGCAAGGGATACGCAGTATTTT; V: TRBV5-1; size: few; D: -; length: 13; J: TRBJ2-3
CDR3: CASSPSGRIVYEQYF; DNA: TGTGCCAGCAGCCCTAGCGGGAGGATCGTCTACGAGCAGTACTTC; V: TRBV7-3; size: -; D: TRBD2; length: 15; J: TRBJ2-7
CDR3: CASSKARGGRDTGELFF; DNA: TGTGCCAGCAGCAAGGCCCGAGGGGGAAGGGACACCGGGGAGCTGTTTTTT; V: TRBV7-2; size: -; D: -; length: 17; J: TRBJ2-2
CDR3: CASSLFGPYTGHTRPSYEQYF; DNA: TGTGCCAGCAGCTTGTTTGGGCCCTACACGGGACATACTAGACCCTCCTACGAGCAGTACTTC; V: TRBV7-8; size: once; D: -; length: 21; J: TRBJ2-7
CDR3: CASSPRRGSATNEKLFF; DNA: TGTGCCAGCAGCCCTCGAAGGGGATCTGCAACTAATGAAAAACTGTTTTTT; V: TRBV9; size: -; D: -; length: 17; J: TRBJ1-4
CDR3: CASSQVTGGQETQYF; DNA: TGCGCCAGCAGCCAAGTTACAGGGGGCCAAGAGACCCAGTACTTC; V: TRBV4-1; size: -; D: TRBD1; length: 15; J: TRBJ2-5
CDR3: CASSSQGTGNQPQHF; DNA: TGTGCCAGCAGTTCTCAAGGGACAGGGAATCAGCCCCAGCATTTT; V: TRBV5-8; size: -; D: TRBD1; length: 15; J: TRBJ1-5
CDR3: CASREKGYGYTF; DNA: TGTGCCAGCAGAGAAAAGGGGTATGGCTACACCTTC; V: TRBV6-1; size: -; D: -; length: 12; J: TRBJ1-2
CDR3: CASSSTGPGEQYF; DNA: TGTGCCAGCAGTTCGACAGGGCCGGGGGAGCAGTACTTC; V: TRBV7-3; size: -; D: TRBD1; length: 13; J: TRBJ2-7
CDR3: CASSRTSGSQEQYF; DNA: TGTGCCAGTAGTAGGACTAGCGGGAGTCAAGAGCAGTACTTC; V: TRBV19; size: -; D: TRBD2; length: 14; J: TRBJ2-7
CDR3: CASSLGAGGRRNQPQHF; DNA: TGTGCCAGCAGCTTAGGAGCGGGGGGCCGGCGCAATCAGCCCCAGCATTTT; V: TRBV7-8; size: -; D: -; length: 17; J: TRBJ1-5
CDR3: CASTLDPRRANTEAFF; DNA: TGTGCCAGCACCCTCGACCCTCGCAGGGCGAACACTGAAGCTTTCTTT; V: TRBV7-8; size: -; D: -; length: 16; J: TRBJ1-1
CDR3: CASSLGGTRQETQYF; DNA: TGTGCCAGCAGCTTAGGAGGGACTAGGCAAGAGACCCAGTACTTC; V: TRBV7-6; size: -; D: TRBD2; length: 15; J: TRBJ2-5
CDR3: CASSYIPDRRYGYTF; DNA: TGTGCCAGCAGTTACATCCCGGACAGGAGGTATGGCTACACCTTC; V: TRBV6-6; size: -; D: TRBD1; length: 15; J: TRBJ1-2
CDR3: CASSFWNGRSDEQFF; DNA: TGCGCCAGCAGCTTTTGGAACGGGAGAAGCGATGAGCAGTTCTTC; V: TRBV5-1; size: -; D: -; length: 15; J: TRBJ2-1
CDR3: CASSEAVRVRETQYF; DNA: TGTGCCAGCAGTGAAGCAGTTCGGGTGCGGGAGACCCAGTACTTC; V: TRBV6-1; size: once; D: -; length: 15; J: TRBJ2-5
CDR3: CASSPMGLLRYNEQFF; DNA: TGCGCCAGCAGCCCAATGGGACTACTACGATACAATGAGCAGTTCTTC; V: TRBV4-1; size: -; D: TRBD2; length: 16; J: TRBJ2-1
CDR3: CASRVDRFSYNEQFF; DNA: TGCGCCAGCAGGGTAGACAGGTTTTCCTACAATGAGCAGTTCTTC; V: TRBV4-3; size: once; D: -; length: 15; J: TRBJ2-1
CDR3: CASTGLAGADEQFF; DNA: TGTGCCAGTACGGGGCTAGCGGGAGCCGATGAGCAGTTCTTC; V: TRBV19; size: -; D: TRBD2; length: 14; J: TRBJ2-1
CDR3: CASSLYLSGSQETQYF; DNA: TGTGCCAGCAGCTTGTATCTTAGCGGGAGCCAAGAGACCCAGTACTTC; V: TRBV5-4; size: -; D: TRBD2; length: 16; J: TRBJ2-5
CDR3: CASSITGGVGELFF; DNA: TGTGCCAGTAGTATTACAGGGGGCGTCGGGGAGCTGTTTTTT; V: TRBV19; size: -; D: TRBD1; length: 14; J: TRBJ2-2
CDR3: CASSRTGTGGYNEQFF; DNA: TGTGCCAGCAGCCGTACCGGGACAGGGGGCTACAATGAGCAGTTCTTC; V: TRBV6-6; size: -; D: TRBD1; length: 16; J: TRBJ2-1
CDR3: CASSFGQGPYEQYF; DNA: TGTGCCAGCAGCTTCGGACAGGGCCCCTACGAGCAGTACTTC; V: TRBV7-8; size: -; D: TRBD1; length: 14; J: TRBJ2-7
CDR3: CASSPGGSGYTF; DNA: TGTGCCAGCTCACCAGGGGGCAGCGGCTACACCTTC; V: TRBV18; size: -; D: -; length: 12; J: TRBJ1-2
CDR3: CASSQEIQGNTEAFF; DNA: TGTGCCAGCAGCCAAGAGATTCAGGGTAACACTGAAGCTTTCTTT; V: TRBV4-2; size: -; D: -; length: 15; J: TRBJ1-1
CDR3: CASSQETSGGYNEQFF; DNA: TGCGCCAGCAGCCAAGAGACTAGCGGAGGCTACAATGAGCAGTTCTTC; V: TRBV4-3; size: -; D: TRBD2; length: 16; J: TRBJ2-1
CDR3: CASSITDLADLRSGELFF; DNA: TGTGCCAGTAGTATCACGGATCTAGCGGACCTCCGCAGCGGGGAGCTGTTTTTT; V: TRBV19; size: -; D: TRBD2; length: 18; J: TRBJ2-2
CDR3: CASSLGGTKSSYEQYF; DNA: TGCGCCAGCAGCTTAGGGGGCACTAAGTCATCCTACGAGCAGTACTTC; V: TRBV5-1; size: -; D: TRBD1; length: 16; J: TRBJ2-7
CDR3: CASSLVAAGSRTGELFF; DNA: TGTGCCAGCAGCTTAGTCGCTGCAGGGTCGAGGACCGGGGAGCTGTTTTTT; V: TRBV7-2; size: -; D: -; length: 17; J: TRBJ2-2
CDR3: CASSDRSSGNTIYF; DNA: TGCGCCAGCAGTGACAGGAGCTCTGGAAACACCATATATTTT; V: TRBV5-1; size: few; D: -; length: 14; J: TRBJ1-3
CDR3: CASSLELASTDTQYF; DNA: TGTGCCAGCAGCTTAGAACTAGCAAGCACAGATACGCAGTATTTT; V: TRBV11-2; size: -; D: -; length: 15; J: TRBJ2-3
CDR3: CAITEGHRQRAFF; DNA: TGTGCCATCACCGAGGGTCACCGCCAAAGAGCTTTCTTT; V: TRBV10-3; size: -; D: -; length: 13; J: TRBJ1-1
CDR3: CAWSVRRQGGLFPAGKAFF; DNA: TGTGCCTGGAGTGTACGCCGACAGGGAGGATTATTCCCTGCTGGTAAAGCTTTCTTT; V: TRBV30; size: -; D: TRBD1; length: 19; J: TRBJ1-1
CDR3: CASSLWGRKETQYF; DNA: TGTGCCAGCAGTCTTTGGGGCAGAAAAGAGACCCAGTACTTC; V: TRBV6-5; size: -; D: -; length: 14; J: TRBJ2-5
CDR3: CASSLSGTSGFYEQYF; DNA: TGTGCCAGCAGCCTCTCCGGGACTAGCGGTTTCTACGAGCAGTACTTC; V: TRBV7-2; size: -; D: TRBD2; length: 16; J: TRBJ2-7
CDR3: CASSLRGTYSTDTQYF; DNA: TGTGCCAGCAGCTTGCGGGGGACTTATAGCACAGATACGCAGTATTTT; V: TRBV7-3; size: -; D: TRBD2; length: 16; J: TRBJ2-3